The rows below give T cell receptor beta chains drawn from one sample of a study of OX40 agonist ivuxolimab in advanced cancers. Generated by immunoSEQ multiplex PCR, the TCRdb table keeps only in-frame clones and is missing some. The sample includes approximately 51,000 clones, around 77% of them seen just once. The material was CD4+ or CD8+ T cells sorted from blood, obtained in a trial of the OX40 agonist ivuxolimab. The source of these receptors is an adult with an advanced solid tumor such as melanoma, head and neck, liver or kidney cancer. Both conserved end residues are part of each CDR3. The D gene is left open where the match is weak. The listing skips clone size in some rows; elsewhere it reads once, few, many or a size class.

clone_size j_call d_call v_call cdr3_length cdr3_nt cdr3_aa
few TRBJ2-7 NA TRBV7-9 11 TGTGCCAGCAGCCGACAAGGGGAGCAGTACTTC CASSRQGEQYF
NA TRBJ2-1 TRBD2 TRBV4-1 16 TGCGCCAGCAGCCACCCCACTAGCGGGAGTGACTATGAGCAGTTCTTC CASSHPTSGSDYEQFF
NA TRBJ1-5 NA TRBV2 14 TGTGCCAGCAGCCCCACAGCCCCGAATCAGCCCCAGCATTTT CASSPTAPNQPQHF
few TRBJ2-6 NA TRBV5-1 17 TGCGCCAGCAGCCAACGACCGACTGGGTCTGGGGCCAACGTCCTGACTTTC CASSQRPTGSGANVLTF
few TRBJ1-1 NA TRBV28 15 TGTGCCAGCAGTTATCCCGTAAAGGGGAACACTGAAGCTTTCTTT CASSYPVKGNTEAFF
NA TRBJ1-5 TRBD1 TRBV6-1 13 TGTGCCAGCATGCGGACAGGGGAGCAGCCCCAGCATTTT CASMRTGEQPQHF
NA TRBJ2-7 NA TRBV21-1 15 TGTGCCAGCAGCGCCAGGACAGGGGGAGAATACGAGCAGTACTTC CASSARTGGEYEQYF
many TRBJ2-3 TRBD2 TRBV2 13 TGTGCCAGCAGTGAAGCGTTCCTAGCGGAAGAGTATTTT CASSEAFLAEEYF
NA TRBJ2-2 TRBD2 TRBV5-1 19 TGCGCCAGCAGCTTGGGGCTTTTAGCGGGAGCCTGGTCTGCTGGGGAGCTGTTTTTT CASSLGLLAGAWSAGELFF
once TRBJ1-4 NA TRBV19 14 TGTGCCAGTAGTTCCGGGGAGGGCGGCGAAAAACTGTTTTTT CASSSGEGGEKLFF
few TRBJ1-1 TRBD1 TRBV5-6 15 TGTGCCAGCAGGGGGGACAGGGGAGGATGGGCTGAAGCTTTCTTT CASRGDRGGWAEAFF
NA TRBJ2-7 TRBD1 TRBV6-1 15 TGTGCCAGCAGTGAAACGACAGGGTCCGCCTACGAGCAGTACTTC CASSETTGSAYEQYF